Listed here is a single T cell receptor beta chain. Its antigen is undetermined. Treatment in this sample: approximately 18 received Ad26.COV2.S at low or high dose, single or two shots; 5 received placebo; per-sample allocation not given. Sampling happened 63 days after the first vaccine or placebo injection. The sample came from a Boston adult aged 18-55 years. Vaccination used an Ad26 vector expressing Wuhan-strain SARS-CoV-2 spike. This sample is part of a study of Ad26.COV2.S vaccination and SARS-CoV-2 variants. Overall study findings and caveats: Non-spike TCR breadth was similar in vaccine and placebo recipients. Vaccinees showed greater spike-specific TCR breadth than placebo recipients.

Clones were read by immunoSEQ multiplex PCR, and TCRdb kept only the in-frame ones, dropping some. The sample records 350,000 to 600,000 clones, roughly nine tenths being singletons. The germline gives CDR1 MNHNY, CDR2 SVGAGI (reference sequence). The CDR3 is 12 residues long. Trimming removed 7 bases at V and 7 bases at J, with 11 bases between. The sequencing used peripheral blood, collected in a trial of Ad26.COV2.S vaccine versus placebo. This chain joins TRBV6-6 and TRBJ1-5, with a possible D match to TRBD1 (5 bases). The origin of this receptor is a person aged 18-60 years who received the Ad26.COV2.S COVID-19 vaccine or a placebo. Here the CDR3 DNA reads TGTGCCAGCACCACTGGGGGGCAGCCCCAGCATTTT. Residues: CASTTGGQPQHF.